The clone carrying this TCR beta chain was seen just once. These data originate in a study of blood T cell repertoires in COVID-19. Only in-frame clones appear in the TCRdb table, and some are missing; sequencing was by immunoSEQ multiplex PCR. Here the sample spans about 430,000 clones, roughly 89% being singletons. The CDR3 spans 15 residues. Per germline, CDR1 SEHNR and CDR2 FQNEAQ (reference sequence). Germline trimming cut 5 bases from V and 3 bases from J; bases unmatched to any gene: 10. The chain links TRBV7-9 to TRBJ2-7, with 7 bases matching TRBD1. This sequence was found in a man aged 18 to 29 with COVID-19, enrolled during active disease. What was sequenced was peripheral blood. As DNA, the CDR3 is TGTGCCAGCAGCGTCGGACAGGCTACTTACTACGAGCAGTACTTC. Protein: CASSVGQATYYEQYF.